A selection of T cell receptor beta chains follows, all from one sample in a study of beta chain features in type 1 diabetes. The assay was immunoSEQ multiplex PCR, and TCRdb's table has in-frame clones only and misses some. The repertoire holds roughly 220,000 clones, under 20% seen once, with approximately 0.081% in the top ten. Sequenced input: naive CD4+ T cells from blood. These receptors all come from a man younger than 45 with type 1 diabetes. The CDR3 runs from the conserved cysteine through the conserved F or W. A D gene is named only where the DNA matches it firmly. Rows may omit the clone size; those that give it use once, few, many or a size class.

clone size: -
J gene: TRBJ2-1
D gene: TRBD2
V gene: TRBV9
CDR3 protein: CASSVAGTSGNGEQFF
CDR3 DNA: TGTGCCAGCAGCGTAGCTGGGACTAGCGGGAACGGTGAGCAGTTCTTC

clone size: -
J gene: TRBJ2-4
D gene: -
V gene: TRBV18
CDR3 protein: CASSPSSLAKNIQYF
CDR3 DNA: TGTGCCAGCTCACCGTCGAGTCTAGCCAAAAACATTCAGTACTTC

clone size: -
J gene: TRBJ1-2
D gene: TRBD1
V gene: TRBV30
CDR3 protein: CASHRRGQTIYGYTF
CDR3 DNA: TGTGCCTCGCACCGGAGGGGACAGACTATCTATGGCTACACCTTC

clone size: -
J gene: TRBJ1-4
D gene: TRBD1
V gene: TRBV29-1
CDR3 protein: CSVRQGDNEKLFF
CDR3 DNA: TGCAGCGTGAGACAGGGAGATAATGAAAAACTGTTTTTT

clone size: -
J gene: TRBJ2-1
D gene: TRBD1
V gene: TRBV15
CDR3 protein: CATSSSGTGGNEQFF
CDR3 DNA: TGTGCCACCAGCAGCTCCGGGACAGGGGGCAATGAGCAGTTCTTC

clone size: -
J gene: TRBJ2-7
D gene: -
V gene: TRBV7-2
CDR3 protein: CASSLAAPGYEQYF
CDR3 DNA: TGTGCCAGCAGCTTAGCGGCCCCAGGCTACGAGCAGTACTTC

clone size: -
J gene: TRBJ2-7
D gene: TRBD2
V gene: TRBV28
CDR3 protein: CASSPLTSGRRYEQYF
CDR3 DNA: TGTGCCAGCAGTCCCCTAACTAGCGGGAGAAGATACGAGCAGTACTTC

clone size: -
J gene: TRBJ2-5
D gene: TRBD1
V gene: TRBV25-1
CDR3 protein: CASSVRTGAEPQYF
CDR3 DNA: TGTGCCAGCAGTGTGAGGACAGGGGCTGAGCCCCAGTACTTC

clone size: -
J gene: TRBJ1-2
D gene: TRBD1
V gene: TRBV13
CDR3 protein: CASSLGTGAKGGYTF
CDR3 DNA: TGTGCCAGCAGCTTAGGTACAGGGGCAAAGGGTGGCTACACCTTC

clone size: -
J gene: TRBJ2-1
D gene: -
V gene: TRBV7-9
CDR3 protein: CASSPPQPSPTFREQFF
CDR3 DNA: TGTGCCAGCAGCCCACCTCAGCCGTCTCCCACATTTCGTGAGCAGTTCTTC

clone size: few
J gene: TRBJ2-7
D gene: TRBD1
V gene: TRBV7-3
CDR3 protein: CASSFGQGGSYEQYF
CDR3 DNA: TGTGCCAGCAGCTTCGGACAGGGAGGCTCCTACGAGCAGTACTTC

clone size: -
J gene: TRBJ2-1
D gene: TRBD2
V gene: TRBV5-1
CDR3 protein: CASSQGPGLGSYNEQFF
CDR3 DNA: TGCGCCAGCAGCCAGGGGCCGGGACTAGGCTCCTACAATGAGCAGTTCTTC

clone size: -
J gene: TRBJ2-7
D gene: -
V gene: TRBV29-1
CDR3 protein: CSAQRTTQMGEQYF
CDR3 DNA: TGCAGCGCTCAACGCACTACCCAAATGGGCGAGCAGTACTTC

clone size: few
J gene: TRBJ2-1
D gene: -
V gene: TRBV5-6
CDR3 protein: CASSNLVETYNEQFF
CDR3 DNA: TGTGCCAGCAGCAACCTGGTGGAAACCTACAATGAGCAGTTCTTC

clone size: -
J gene: TRBJ2-3
D gene: TRBD2
V gene: TRBV15
CDR3 protein: CATSRALGLPSTDTQYF
CDR3 DNA: TGTGCCACCAGCAGAGCCCTGGGACTACCTAGCACAGATACGCAGTATTTT

clone size: -
J gene: TRBJ1-1
D gene: -
V gene: TRBV29-1
CDR3 protein: CSVERHLTNTEAFF
CDR3 DNA: TGCAGCGTTGAAAGACACCTAACGAACACTGAAGCTTTCTTT

clone size: -
J gene: TRBJ2-5
D gene: -
V gene: TRBV7-3
CDR3 protein: CASSPAATGETQYF
CDR3 DNA: TGTGCCAGCAGCCCCGCAGCAACAGGAGAGACCCAGTACTTC

clone size: -
J gene: TRBJ2-7
D gene: TRBD1
V gene: TRBV6-5
CDR3 protein: CASSFSTGGYEQYF
CDR3 DNA: TGTGCCAGCAGTTTCTCGACAGGGGGCTACGAGCAGTACTTC

clone size: -
J gene: TRBJ2-3
D gene: -
V gene: TRBV5-4
CDR3 protein: CASSSQLNREGDTQYF
CDR3 DNA: TGTGCCAGCAGCTCCCAGCTCAACAGGGAAGGAGATACGCAGTATTTT

clone size: few
J gene: TRBJ2-6
D gene: -
V gene: TRBV2
CDR3 protein: CASSGISGANVLTF
CDR3 DNA: TGTGCCAGCAGTGGAATCTCTGGGGCCAACGTCCTGACTTTC

clone size: -
J gene: TRBJ1-2
D gene: TRBD1
V gene: TRBV29-1
CDR3 protein: CSVLQGAYLAGGYTF
CDR3 DNA: TGCAGCGTTCTTCAGGGGGCGTATTTGGCAGGGGGCTACACCTTC

clone size: -
J gene: TRBJ1-1
D gene: TRBD1
V gene: TRBV7-2
CDR3 protein: CASSSDRVENTEAFF
CDR3 DNA: TGTGCCAGCAGCTCTGACAGGGTGGAGAACACTGAAGCTTTCTTT

clone size: few
J gene: TRBJ2-3
D gene: -
V gene: TRBV9
CDR3 protein: CASKEGTAASTDTQYF
CDR3 DNA: TGTGCCAGCAAGGAGGGGACGGCTGCTAGCACAGATACGCAGTATTTT

clone size: few
J gene: TRBJ2-5
D gene: -
V gene: TRBV11-2
CDR3 protein: CASGLQETQYF
CDR3 DNA: TGTGCCAGCGGTCTGCAAGAGACCCAGTACTTC